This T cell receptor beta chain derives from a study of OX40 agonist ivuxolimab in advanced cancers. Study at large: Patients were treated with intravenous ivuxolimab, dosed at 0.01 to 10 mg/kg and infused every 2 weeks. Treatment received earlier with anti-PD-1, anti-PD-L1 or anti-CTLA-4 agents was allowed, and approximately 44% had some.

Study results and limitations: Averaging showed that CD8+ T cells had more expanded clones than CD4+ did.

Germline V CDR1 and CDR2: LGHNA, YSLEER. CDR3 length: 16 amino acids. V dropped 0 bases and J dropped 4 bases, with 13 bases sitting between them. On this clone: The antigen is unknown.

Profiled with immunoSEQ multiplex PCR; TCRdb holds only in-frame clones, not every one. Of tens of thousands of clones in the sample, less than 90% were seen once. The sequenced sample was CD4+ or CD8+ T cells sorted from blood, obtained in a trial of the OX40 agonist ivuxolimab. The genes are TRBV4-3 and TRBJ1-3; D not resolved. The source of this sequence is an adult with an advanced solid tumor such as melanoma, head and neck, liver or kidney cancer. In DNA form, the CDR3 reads TGCGCCAGCAGCCAAGAAGCGCTGTGGAGCGGAAACACCATATATTTT. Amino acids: CASSQEALWSGNTIYF.